This TCR beta chain was sequenced for a study of shared clonotypes between healthy human individuals. Samples underwent the assay at deep level. Over several immunoSEQ plates, each subset's genomic DNA was distributed in even portions. Replicate PCRs from sorted subsets contained about 200 ng DNA, which is around 30,000 T cell genomes. Original processing notes: ImmunoSEQ supplied junction-only sequences lacking quality scores, so filtering was different. Data came from immunoSEQ multiplex PCR; TCRdb stores just in-frame clones and leaves some out. V, J and clone size were drawn from that table, and D and trimming were deduced from the DNA. The data show roughly 2.6 million clones, around 94% seen once. V was trimmed by 0 bases and J by 0 bases, leaving 9 bases between them. Per germline, CDR1 MGHRA and CDR2 YSYEKL. The CDR3 spans 16 residues.

The sequence was obtained from a man aged 18 to 30 in good health. The chain combines TRBV4-1 with TRBJ1-5; D remains unclear. Sequenced material: naive CD4+ T cells sorted from blood. The sample's subset: CD45RA+ positively selected. The CDR3 spells CASSQDRTYSNQPQHF. The DNA for the CDR3 is TGCGCCAGCAGCCAAGACAGAACCTATAGCAATCAGCCCCAGCATTTT.